This note documents a single T cell receptor beta chain sequence. Its target is unknown. These data originate in a study of OX40 agonist ivuxolimab in advanced cancers. The study, taken as a whole, reports: CD8+ T cells were the subset that, on average, had more expanded clones than CD4+.

From germline, CDR1 is SNHLY and CDR2 FYNNEI. The junction had 4 bases not matched to a gene; V was cut back by 6 bases and J by 4 bases. The CDR3 is 13 residues long. Anyone with autoimmune disease history or systemic immunosuppression was excluded. The assay was immunoSEQ multiplex PCR, and TCRdb's table has in-frame clones only and misses some. The sample lists some 85,000 clones, over 75% occurring once. The TCR comes from an adult with an advanced solid tumor such as melanoma, head and neck, liver or kidney cancer. Sequencing was performed on CD4+ or CD8+ T cells sorted from blood, taken in a trial of the OX40 agonist ivuxolimab. The gene calls are TRBV2 and TRBJ2-7; 9 bases are shared with TRBD1. CDR3 sequence reads: CASSRTGVYEQYF. The CDR3 nucleotides are TGTGCCAGCAGCCGGACAGGGGTGTACGAGCAGTACTTC. Full variable domain (remainder filled in from reference TRBV2 and TRBJ2-7): EPEVTQTPSHQVTQMGQEVILRCVPISNHLYFYWYRQILGQKVEFLVSFYNNEISEKSEIFDDQFSVERPDGSNFTLKIRSTKLEDSAMYFCASSRTGVYEQYFGPGTRLTVT.